This T cell receptor beta chain was observed in a study of human thymus T cells (dated by TCRdb to about 2020). Broadly, across the study: The study used roughly 8 infant thymus samples plus four related peripheral blood samples to characterize TCR alpha and beta repertoires. Donor ages ranged from about 6 to 244 days, and the cohort comprised roughly 6 male and two female infants. Overall results and qualifications from the work: On average, thymus samples gave 650,000 to 850,000 unique TCRB clonotypes, whereas blood samples gave about 92,000. V and J gene segment usage appeared biased in both thymic and peripheral blood repertoires. According to the related research, thymic TCR repertoires were highly overlapping among unrelated individuals.

About this clone itself: Its recognized antigen is unknown. Base qualities are missing; no much larger clone stands one base away.

Using the immunoSEQ multiplex PCR assay, the TCRB and TCRAD loci were amplified from a standardized quantity of quality-controlled genomic DNA. The amplicons spanned the V(D)J region and were long enough to cover the CDR3 and allow V and J genes to be identified. The commercial immunoSEQ service was used to sequence amplicons on an Illumina platform. Per the source publication's procedure: Primer bias and sequencing errors were corrected using previously described methods, and TCRAD and TCRB definitions followed the IMGT database. Analysis of the repertoires was done with immunoSEQ Analyzer 3.0 and VDJTools and included basic statistics, V/J segment usage, diversity estimates, rarefaction and pairwise overlap. To estimate diversity, the Chao1, ChaoE, Efron-Thisted, Shannon and inverse Simpson indices were applied, and diversity was also estimated on datasets down-sampled to the smallest sample. Repertoire overlap was determined by strict matching of CDR3 nucleotide sequence, V gene and J gene, and Jaccard-based multidimensional scaling clustering was applied. Not all clones reach the TCRdb copy of this immuneACCESS table, which keeps in-frame sequences only. Checked studies attribute under half of the gap to unresolved V genes and leave the rest unexplained. The V and J calls and the clone size are those of that table, but D and trimming were determined from the DNA. This sample holds 70,000 to 75,000 clones; 90% to 95% were observed only once. Under 0.04% of the sample is taken by the ten largest.

Thymus tissue was collected as surgical resects that were removed during corrective cardiac surgery. Immunologically healthy infants undergoing open corrective cardiac surgery for congenital heart defects in Finland were used as donors. Thymocytes were freed from the tissue by mechanical means and kept at -70 degrees C as pellets of roughly 10-32 million cells. A QIAsymphony instrument was used to extract genomic DNA from frozen cell pellets. The trim is 5 bases for V and 4 bases for J, with a gap of 9 bases between the germline ends. The CDR3 covers 13 residues, taking in both the cysteine and the phenylalanine. The DNA shown is the 39-base CDR3, in frame from base 1. Based on the germline V gene (reference sequence), the CDR1 and CDR2 sequences are SEHNR and FQNEAQ.

The sequence joins TRBV7-9 to TRBJ2-1, and the D gene may be TRBD2, 5 bases matching. The source of this sequence is a girl less than two years old with a congenital heart defect but otherwise immunologically healthy. Specimen: thymus tissue. Here the CDR3 is given as CASSPTGYNEQFF. Here is the DNA: TGTGCCAGCAGCCCAACGGGGTACAATGAGCAGTTCTTC.